This TCR beta chain appears in the sequencing data of a study of blood T cell repertoires in COVID-19. Original analysis: Using reference gene primer amplification, nucleated cell counts were estimated. Assay used: immunoSEQ multiplex PCR; TCRdb lists only in-frame clones, some missing. The V and J calls and clone size were taken over from that table, and D and trimming were inferred from the DNA. This repertoire shows some 200,000 clones, approximately 85% found once; its top ten account for around 9.8%. V lost 5 bases, J lost 4 bases, and 11 bases stayed unmatched. Germline-derived CDR1 and CDR2 are SGHTA and FQGNSA. This CDR3 is 16 amino acids long.

Material: peripheral blood. This TCR was sampled from a woman at least 80 years old with acute or convalescent COVID-19. The chain is built from TRBV7-2 and TRBJ2-7; 10 bases are a match to TRBD2. The chain's CDR3 is CASSLSSGGTGYEQYF. DNA of the CDR3: TGTGCCAGCAGCCTTTCTAGCGGGGGAACTGGTTACGAGCAGTACTTC.